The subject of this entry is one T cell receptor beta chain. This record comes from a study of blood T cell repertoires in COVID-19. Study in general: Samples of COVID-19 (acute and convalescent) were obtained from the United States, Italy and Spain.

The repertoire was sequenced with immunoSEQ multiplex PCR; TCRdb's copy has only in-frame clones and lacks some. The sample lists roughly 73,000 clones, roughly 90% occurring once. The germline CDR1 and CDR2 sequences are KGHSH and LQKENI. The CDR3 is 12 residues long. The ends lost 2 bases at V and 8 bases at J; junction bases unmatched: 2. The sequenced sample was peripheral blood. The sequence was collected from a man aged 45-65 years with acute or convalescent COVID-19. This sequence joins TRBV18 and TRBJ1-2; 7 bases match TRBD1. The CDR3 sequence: CASSPDRVGYTF. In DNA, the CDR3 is TGTGCCAGCTCACCAGACAGGGTAGGCTACACCTTC.